The sequence of this T cell receptor (beta chain) was determined in a study of CD8+ T cells in alopecia areata. For the study at large: A regimen of oral tofacitinib, 5 to 10 mg twice daily, was given to treated patients. General study findings and limits: Patients displayed less clarity in TCR sharing than mice, a finding possibly related to HLA.

The CDR3 is 14 amino acids. Trimming shortened V by 2 bases and J by 0 bases, and 7 bases separated the two germline ends. Germline CDR1 SGHVS, CDR2 FNYEAQ. Noted treatment: oral pan-JAK inhibitor, 5-10 mg twice daily. A FACSAria was used to sort CD4+ and CD8+ T cells. These cells came from PBMCs. On this clone: Antigen specificity is unknown.

Extracted from the samples, RNA was reverse transcribed into cDNA to serve as the sequencing template. The method was immunoSEQ multiplex PCR; TCRdb's version includes in-frame clones alone and lacks a portion of them. The sample consists of roughly 280,000 clones, 60% of them appearing once. The chain links TRBV7-6 to TRBJ2-5, with D unclear. This clonotype was obtained from a human donor with alopecia areata. The sample was CD4+ T cells sorted from blood, taken around week 54, from a patient treated with tofacitinib. The CDR3 nucleotides read TGTGCCAGCAGCTTAAACGGATACCAAGAGACCCAGTACTTC. Translation gives CASSLNGYQETQYF.